This TCR beta chain was recovered during a study of blood T cell repertoires in COVID-19. Original data processing: Quantification of nucleated cells was approximated via reference gene primer amplification. Using immunoSEQ multiplex PCR, the repertoire was profiled, and TCRdb retains in-frame clones only, with some absent. That table supplies the V and J calls and clone size; D and trimming were determined from the DNA. Here the sample spans some 50,000 clones, around nine tenths being singletons. This clone has a single count. V was pared by 2 bases and J by 2 bases, with 24 bases between. The germline V gene has CDR1 SGHNT and CDR2 YENEEA. The CDR3 loop spans 19 amino acids.

Specimen: peripheral blood. V usage is TRBV11-3 and J usage is TRBJ1-1; D unclear. This sequence was found in a middle-aged man with acute or convalescent COVID-19. Written as DNA, the CDR3 is TGTGCCAGCAGCTTAAGTGTTTGGGCCCTTTCTTATTCCAACACTGAAGCTTTCTTT. This sequence encodes CASSLSVWALSYSNTEAFF.